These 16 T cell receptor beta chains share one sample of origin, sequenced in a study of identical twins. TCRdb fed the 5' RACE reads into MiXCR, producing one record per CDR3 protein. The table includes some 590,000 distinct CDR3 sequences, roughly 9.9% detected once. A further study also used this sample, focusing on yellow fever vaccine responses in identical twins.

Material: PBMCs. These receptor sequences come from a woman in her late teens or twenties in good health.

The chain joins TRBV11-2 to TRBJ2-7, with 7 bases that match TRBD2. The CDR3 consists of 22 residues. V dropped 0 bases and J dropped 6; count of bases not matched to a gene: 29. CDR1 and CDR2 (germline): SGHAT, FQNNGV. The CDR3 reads CASSLDLGRVGDELGGFGEQYF. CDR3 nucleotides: TGTGCCAGCAGCTTAGATCTGGGCAGAGTCGGGGACGAACTCGGGGGGTTCGGCGAGCAGTACTTC.

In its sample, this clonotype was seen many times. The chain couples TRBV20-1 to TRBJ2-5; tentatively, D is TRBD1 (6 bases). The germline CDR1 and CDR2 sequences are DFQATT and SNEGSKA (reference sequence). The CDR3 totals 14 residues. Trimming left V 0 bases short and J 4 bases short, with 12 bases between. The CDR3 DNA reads TGCAGTGCTAGAGATTTTCTGGGGGCAGAGACCCAGTACTTC. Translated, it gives CSARDFLGAETQYF.

CDR3 sequence: CASSQVLGPGSAQHF. The CDR3 DNA sequence: TGCGCCAGCAGCCAAGTTCTGGGCCCCGGTTCGGCCCAGCATTTT. The J gene is TRBJ1-5, the V gene TRBV4-1, with D hard to call. The germline CDR1 and CDR2 sequences are MGHRA and YSYEKL. V shed 1 base and J shed 11 bases, with 18 bases lying between them. This CDR3 spans 15 amino acids.

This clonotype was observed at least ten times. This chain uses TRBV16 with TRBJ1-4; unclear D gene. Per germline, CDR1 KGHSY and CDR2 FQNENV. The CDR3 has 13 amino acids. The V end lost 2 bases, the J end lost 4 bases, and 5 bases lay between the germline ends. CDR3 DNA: TGTGCCAGCAGCCAACAGATTAATGAAAAACTGTTTTTT. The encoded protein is CASSQQINEKLFF.

The CDR3 DNA reads as TGTGCCAGCAGTTTGTACCGGGAAGGGGGCGATGGAAACATTCAGTACTTC. Amino acids: CASSLYREGGDGNIQYF. The chain uses TRBV6-2 or TRBV6-3 and TRBJ2-4; TRBD1 aligns across 7 bases. Germline CDR1 is MNHEY and CDR2 is SVGEGT. The CDR3 has 17 amino acids. The trim removed 4 bases at V and 6 bases at J, leaving 15 bases unmatched.

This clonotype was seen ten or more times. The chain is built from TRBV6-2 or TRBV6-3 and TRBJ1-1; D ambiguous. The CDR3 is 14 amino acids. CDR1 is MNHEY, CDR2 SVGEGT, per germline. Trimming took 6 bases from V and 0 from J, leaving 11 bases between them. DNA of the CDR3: TGTGCCAGCAGCAACCAGAGACTGAACACTGAAGCTTTCTTT. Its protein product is CASSNQRLNTEAFF.

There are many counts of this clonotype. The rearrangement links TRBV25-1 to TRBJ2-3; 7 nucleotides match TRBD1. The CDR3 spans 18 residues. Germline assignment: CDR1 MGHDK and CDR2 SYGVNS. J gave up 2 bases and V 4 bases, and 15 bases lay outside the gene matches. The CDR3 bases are TGTGCCAGCAGTGGGGTGAGGTCGGACAGGAGAAACACAGATACGCAGTATTTT. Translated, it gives CASSGVRSDRRNTDTQYF. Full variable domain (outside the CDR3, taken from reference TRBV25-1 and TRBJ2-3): EADIYQTPRYLVIGTGKKITLECSQTMGHDKMYWYQQDPGMELHLIHYSYGVNSTEKGDLSSESTVSRIRTEHFPLTLESARPSHTSQYLCASSGVRSDRRNTDTQYFGPGTRLTVL.

The CDR3 spells CASSPQVAGGVAKNIQYF. Written as DNA, the CDR3 is TGCGCCAGCAGCCCCCAGGTCGCGGGTGGGGTAGCCAAAAACATTCAGTACTTC. V usage is TRBV4-3 and J usage is TRBJ2-4, with D tentatively TRBD2 (5 bases). V dropped 4 bases and J dropped 0 bases, with 19 bases sitting between them. The CDR3 is 18 residues long. Germline CDR1 and CDR2: LGHNA and YSLEER.

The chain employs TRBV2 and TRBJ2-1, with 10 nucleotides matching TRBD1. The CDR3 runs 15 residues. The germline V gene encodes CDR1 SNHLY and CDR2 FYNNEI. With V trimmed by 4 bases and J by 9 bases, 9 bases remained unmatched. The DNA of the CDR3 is TGTGCCAGCAGTGGCTGGGGACAGGGGAAAAGTGAGCAGTTCTTC. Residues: CASSGWGQGKSEQFF. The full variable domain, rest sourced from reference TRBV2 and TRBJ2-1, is EPEVTQTPSHQVTQMGQEVILRCVPISNHLYFYWYRQILGQKVEFLVSFYNNEISEKSEIFDDQFSVERPDGSNFTLKIRSTKLEDSAMYFCASSGWGQGKSEQFFGPGTRLTVL.

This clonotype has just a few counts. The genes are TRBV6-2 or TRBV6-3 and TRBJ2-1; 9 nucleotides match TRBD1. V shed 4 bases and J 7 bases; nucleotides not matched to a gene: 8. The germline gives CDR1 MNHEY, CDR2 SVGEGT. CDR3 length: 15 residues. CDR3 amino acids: CASSSLGQGQNEQFF. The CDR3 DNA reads TGTGCCAGCAGTTCCCTAGGACAGGGGCAAAATGAGCAGTTCTTC.

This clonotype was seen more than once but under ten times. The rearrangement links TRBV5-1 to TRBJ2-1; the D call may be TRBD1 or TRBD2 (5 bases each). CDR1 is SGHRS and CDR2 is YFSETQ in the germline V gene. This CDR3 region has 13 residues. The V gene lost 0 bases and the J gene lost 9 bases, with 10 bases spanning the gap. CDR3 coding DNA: TGCGCCAGCAGCTTGGGAACAGGAGGTGAGCAGTTCTTC. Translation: CASSLGTGGEQFF. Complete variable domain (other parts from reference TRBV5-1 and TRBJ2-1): KAGVTQTPRYLIKTRGQQVTLSCSPISGHRSVSWYQQTPGQGLQFLFEYFSETQRNKGNFPGRFSGRQFSNSRSEMNVSTLELGDSALYLCASSLGTGGEQFFGPGTRLTVL.

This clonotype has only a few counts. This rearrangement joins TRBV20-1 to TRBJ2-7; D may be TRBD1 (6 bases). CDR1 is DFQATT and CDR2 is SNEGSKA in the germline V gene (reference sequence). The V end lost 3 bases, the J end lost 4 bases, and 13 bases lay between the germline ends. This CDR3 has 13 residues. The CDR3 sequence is CSASTGFGYEQYF. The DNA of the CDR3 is TGCAGTGCTAGCACAGGGTTTGGGTACGAGCAGTACTTC.

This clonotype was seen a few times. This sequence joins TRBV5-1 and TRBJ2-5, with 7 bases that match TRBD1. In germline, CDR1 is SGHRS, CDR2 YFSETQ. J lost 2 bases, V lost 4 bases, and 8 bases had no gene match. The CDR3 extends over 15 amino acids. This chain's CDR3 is CASSMTGQVQETQYF. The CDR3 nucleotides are TGCGCCAGCAGCATGACAGGACAGGTACAAGAGACCCAGTACTTC.

The CDR3 reads CASSLMGRLYEQYF. As DNA, the CDR3 is TGCGCCAGCAGCTTGATGGGGCGCCTCTACGAGCAGTACTTC. V is TRBV5-1 and J is TRBJ2-7; perhaps TRBD1 as D (5 bases). Germline CDR1 reads SGHRS; CDR2 reads YFSETQ. CDR3 length equals 14 residues. The V end was cut by 1 base, the J end by 3 bases, with 11 bases between.

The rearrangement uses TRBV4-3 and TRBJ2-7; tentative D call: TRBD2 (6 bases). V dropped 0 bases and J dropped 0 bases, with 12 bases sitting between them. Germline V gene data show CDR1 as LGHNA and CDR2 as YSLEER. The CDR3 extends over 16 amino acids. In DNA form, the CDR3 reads TGCGCCAGCAGCCAAGATCCGGGGGACGGCTCCTACGAGCAGTACTTC. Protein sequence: CASSQDPGDGSYEQYF.

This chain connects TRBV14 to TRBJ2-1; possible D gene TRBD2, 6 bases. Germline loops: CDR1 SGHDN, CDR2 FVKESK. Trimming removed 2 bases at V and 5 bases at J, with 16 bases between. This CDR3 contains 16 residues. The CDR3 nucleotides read TGTGCCAGCAGCCAAAGCGGTTGGACTACCCACAATGAGCAGTTCTTC. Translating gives CASSQSGWTTHNEQFF.